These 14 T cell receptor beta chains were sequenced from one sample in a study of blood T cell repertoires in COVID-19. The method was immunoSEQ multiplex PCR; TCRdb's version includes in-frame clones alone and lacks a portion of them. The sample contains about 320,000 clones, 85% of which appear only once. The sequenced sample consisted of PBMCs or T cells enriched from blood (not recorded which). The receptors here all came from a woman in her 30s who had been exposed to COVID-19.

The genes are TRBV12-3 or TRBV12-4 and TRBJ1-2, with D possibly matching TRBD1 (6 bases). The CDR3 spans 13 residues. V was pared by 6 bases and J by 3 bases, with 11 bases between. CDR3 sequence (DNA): TGTGCCAGCAGACCCCCAGGGGACTATGGCTACACCTTC. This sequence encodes CASRPPGDYGYTF.

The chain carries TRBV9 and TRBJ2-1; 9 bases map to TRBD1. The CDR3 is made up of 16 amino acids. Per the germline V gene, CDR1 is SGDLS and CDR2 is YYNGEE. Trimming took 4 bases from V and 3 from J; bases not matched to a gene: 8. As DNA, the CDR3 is TGTGCCAGCAGCAAGCGTCCGGGACAGGGCTACAATGAGCAGTTCTTC. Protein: CASSKRPGQGYNEQFF.

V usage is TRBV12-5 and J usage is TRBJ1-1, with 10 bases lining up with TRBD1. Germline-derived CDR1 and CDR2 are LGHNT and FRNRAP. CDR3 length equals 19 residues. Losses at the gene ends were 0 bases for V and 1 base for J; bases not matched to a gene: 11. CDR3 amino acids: CASGLVRLKGQGKNTEAFF. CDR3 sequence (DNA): TGTGCTAGTGGTTTGGTACGACTTAAGGGACAGGGGAAGAACACTGAAGCTTTCTTT. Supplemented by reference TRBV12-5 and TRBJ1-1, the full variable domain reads DARVTQTPRHKVTEMGQEVTMRCQPILGHNTVFWYRQTMMQGLELLAYFRNRAPLDDSGMPKDRFSAEMPDATLATLKIQPSEPRDSAVYFCASGLVRLKGQGKNTEAFFGQGTRLTVV.

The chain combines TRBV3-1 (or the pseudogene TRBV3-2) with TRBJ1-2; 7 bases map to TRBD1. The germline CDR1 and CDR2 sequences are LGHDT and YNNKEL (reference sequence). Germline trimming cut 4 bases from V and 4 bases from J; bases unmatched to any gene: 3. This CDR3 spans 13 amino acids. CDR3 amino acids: CASSPHRGYGYTF. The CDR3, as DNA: TGTGCCAGCAGCCCCCACAGGGGCTATGGCTACACCTTC.

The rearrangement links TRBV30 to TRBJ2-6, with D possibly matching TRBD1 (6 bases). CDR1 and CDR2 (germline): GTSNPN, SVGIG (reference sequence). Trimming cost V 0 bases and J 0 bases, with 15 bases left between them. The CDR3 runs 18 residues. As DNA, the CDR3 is TGTGCCTGGAGTGTTAGAGACAGGATAAGCTCTGGGGCCAACGTCCTGACTTTC. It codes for CAWSVRDRISSGANVLTF.

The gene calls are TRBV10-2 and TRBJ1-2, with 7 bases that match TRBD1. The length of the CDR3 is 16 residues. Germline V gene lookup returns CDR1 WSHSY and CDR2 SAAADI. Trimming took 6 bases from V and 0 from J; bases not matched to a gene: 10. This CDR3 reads CASSSTGPNSNYGYTF. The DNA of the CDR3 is TGCGCCAGCAGCTCGACAGGGCCAAATTCTAACTATGGCTACACCTTC.

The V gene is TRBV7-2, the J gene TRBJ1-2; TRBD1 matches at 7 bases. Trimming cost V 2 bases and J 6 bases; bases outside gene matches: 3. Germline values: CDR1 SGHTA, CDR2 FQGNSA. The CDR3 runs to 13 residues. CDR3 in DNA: TGTGCCAGCAGCTTAACCGGGACAGATGGCTACACCTTC. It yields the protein CASSLTGTDGYTF.

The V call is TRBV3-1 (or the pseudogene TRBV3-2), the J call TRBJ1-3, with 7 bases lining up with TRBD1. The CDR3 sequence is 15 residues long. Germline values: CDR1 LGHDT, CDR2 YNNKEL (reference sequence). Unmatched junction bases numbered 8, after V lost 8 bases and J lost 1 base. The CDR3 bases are TGTGCCAGCTCTAACAGGGGAATTTCTGGAAACACCATATATTTT. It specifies CASSNRGISGNTIYF.

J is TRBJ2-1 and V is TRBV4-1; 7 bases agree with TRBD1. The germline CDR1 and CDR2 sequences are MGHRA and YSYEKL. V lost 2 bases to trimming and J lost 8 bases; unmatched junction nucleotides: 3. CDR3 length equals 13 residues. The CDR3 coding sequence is TGCGCCAGCAGCCAAAAAGGGGGCGATGAGCAGTTCTTC. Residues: CASSQKGGDEQFF.

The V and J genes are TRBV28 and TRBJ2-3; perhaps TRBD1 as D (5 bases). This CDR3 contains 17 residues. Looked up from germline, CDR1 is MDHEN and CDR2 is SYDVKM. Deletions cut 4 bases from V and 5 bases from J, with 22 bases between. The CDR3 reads CASSSSRAGIGEDTQYF. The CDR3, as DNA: TGTGCCAGCAGTTCATCAAGAGCAGGGATAGGAGAAGATACGCAGTATTTT.

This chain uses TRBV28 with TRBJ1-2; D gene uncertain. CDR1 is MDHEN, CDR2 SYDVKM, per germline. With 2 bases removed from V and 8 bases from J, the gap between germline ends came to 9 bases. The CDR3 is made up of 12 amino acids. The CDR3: CASSLAGSGYTF. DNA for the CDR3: TGTGCCAGCAGTTTAGCAGGCAGCGGCTACACCTTC.

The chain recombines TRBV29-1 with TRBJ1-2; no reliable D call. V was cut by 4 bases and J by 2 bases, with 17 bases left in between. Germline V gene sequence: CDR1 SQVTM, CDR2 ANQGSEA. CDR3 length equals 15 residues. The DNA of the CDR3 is TGCAGCGTTGGGGGAGAGTTAGGGCCCAACTATGGCTACACCTTC. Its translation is CSVGGELGPNYGYTF.

Here the CDR3 reads CASSSQGAAGELFF. CDR3 DNA: TGTGCCAGCAGCTCCCAGGGGGCCGCCGGGGAGCTGTTTTTT. The gene calls are TRBV9 and TRBJ2-2; TRBD1 matches 8 bases. J was trimmed by 6 bases and V by 4 bases; bases with no gene match: 5. This CDR3 contains 14 residues. CDR1 and CDR2 (germline): SGDLS, YYNGEE.

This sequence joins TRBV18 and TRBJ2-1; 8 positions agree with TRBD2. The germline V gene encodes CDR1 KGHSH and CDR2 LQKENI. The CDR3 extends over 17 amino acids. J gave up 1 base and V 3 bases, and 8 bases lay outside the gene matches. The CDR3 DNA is TGTGCCAGCTCACCTCGGGAGGGTACAGTATCCTACAATGAGCAGTTCTTC. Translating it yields CASSPREGTVSYNEQFF.